The 26 T cell receptor beta chains in this list originate from one sample, sequenced in a study of T cells after yellow fever vaccination. Via MiXCR, TCRdb re-called the 5' RACE reads, giving one row per CDR3 protein. This table has some 400,000 distinct CDR3 sequences, more than 5.5% appearing once. Sample: PBMCs, taken 5 days after the yellow fever booster vaccination. Every receptor here comes from a man between 25 and 39 years old who received the YFV17D yellow fever vaccine.

This clonotype showed up many times. The J gene is TRBJ2-7, the V gene TRBV20-1; D unclear. The CDR3 has 13 residues. The V gene's germline CDR1 is DFQATT and CDR2 SNEGSKA (reference sequence). V lost 0 bases and J 3 bases, leaving 9 bases between the germline ends. The CDR3 protein is CSARDVKGYEQYF. The DNA of the CDR3 is TGCAGTGCTAGAGATGTTAAAGGCTACGAGCAGTACTTC.

This clonotype was seen many times. The genes are TRBV6-5 and TRBJ1-1; weak D call: TRBD1 (6 bases). V was pared by 3 bases and J by 5 bases, with 19 bases between. The CDR3 is made up of 16 amino acids. The germline gives CDR1 MNHEY, CDR2 SVGAGI. The CDR3 coding sequence is TGTGCCAGCAGTTATCAACGCTCAGGGGCAGGAACTGAAGCTTTCTTT. Encoded protein: CASSYQRSGAGTEAFF.

The CDR3 coding sequence is TGTGCCAGCAGCTTTAAGCGCACTTCTTACGAGCAGTACTTC. This gives the protein CASSFKRTSYEQYF. The V call is TRBV13, the J call TRBJ2-7; D is unresolved. The germline V gene has CDR1 PRHDT and CDR2 FYEKMQ (reference sequence). Trimming cost V 3 bases and J 4 bases, with 13 bases left between them. CDR3 size: 14 residues.

This sequence joins TRBV24-1 and TRBJ2-5; D not resolved. Trimming stripped 4 bases from V and 2 bases from J, with 13 bases between. CDR3 length equals 15 residues. Looked up from germline, CDR1 is KGHDR and CDR2 is SFDVKD. CDR3 DNA: TGTGCCACCAGTGACGGCCACCCCGCTCAAGAGACCCAGTACTTC. Protein: CATSDGHPAQETQYF.

This sequence joins TRBV29-1 and TRBJ2-7, with TRBD2 matching over 7 bases. The CDR3 contains 15 residues. With V trimmed by 4 bases and J by 8 bases, 17 bases remained unmatched. The germline gives CDR1 SQVTM, CDR2 ANQGSEA. The CDR3 sequence: CSVGSSGKGGYKQYF. CDR3 nucleotide sequence: TGCAGCGTTGGTTCTAGCGGTAAAGGAGGTTACAAGCAGTACTTC.

The chain joins TRBV6-2 or TRBV6-3 to TRBJ2-3; D is perhaps TRBD2 (5 bases). Germline V gives CDR1 MNHEY, CDR2 SVGEGT. The length of the CDR3 is 18 residues. V was pared by 4 bases and J by 0 bases, with 20 bases between. CDR3 DNA sequence: TGTGCCAGCAGTTCCAGCTCGGGCAGCGGCGTTAGCACAGATACGCAGTATTTT. This sequence encodes CASSSSSGSGVSTDTQYF.

V is TRBV12-3 or TRBV12-4 and J is TRBJ2-1; D ambiguous. This CDR3 is 10 amino acids long. V lost 7 bases, J lost 8 bases, and 6 bases lay in between. Written as DNA, the CDR3 is TGTGCCAGCATAGGACATGAGCAGTTCTTC. Amino acid sequence: CASIGHEQFF.

A few counts support this clonotype. The gene calls are TRBV4-2 and TRBJ2-7; D remains ambiguous. This CDR3 is built from 14 residues. The ends were cut back, 1 base at V and 1 base at J, with 8 bases in the middle. In germline, CDR1 is LGHNA, CDR2 YNFKEQ. The CDR3 sequence: CASSQASSSYEQYF. DNA for the CDR3: TGTGCCAGCAGCCAAGCCTCCAGTTCCTACGAGCAGTACTTC.

This clonotype has ten or more counts. V is TRBV5-1 and J is TRBJ1-1; D is unclear. The CDR3 sequence is 13 residues long. The V gene's germline CDR1 is SGHRS and CDR2 YFSETQ. The V and J ends lost 2 bases and 0 bases respectively, with 5 bases between them. The CDR3 coding sequence is TGCGCCAGCAGCTTCGAAATGAACACTGAAGCTTTCTTT. Translation: CASSFEMNTEAFF.

The rearrangement uses TRBV28 and TRBJ2-1; 10 bases are shared with TRBD2. CDR3 length: 16 residues. V trimming: 5 bases; J trimming: 4 bases; junction bases outside the gene matches: 8. Germline CDR1 MDHEN, CDR2 SYDVKM. The CDR3 coding sequence is TGTGCCAGCAGTACCCTAGCGGGAGTTGGGTACAATGAGCAGTTCTTC. Translating it yields CASSTLAGVGYNEQFF.

J is TRBJ2-1 and V is TRBV29-1, with 11 positions matching TRBD2. This CDR3 has 14 residues. Germline CDR1 reads SQVTM; CDR2 reads ANQGSEA. The J segment lost 3 bases and the V segment lost 7 bases, leaving 5 bases of the junction unmatched. This CDR3 reads CSERLAGIYNEQFF. Here the CDR3 DNA reads TGCAGCGAAAGACTAGCGGGGATCTACAATGAGCAGTTCTTC.

This clonotype was found many times. The chain is built from TRBV30 and TRBJ2-7; 8 positions match TRBD2. CDR3 length equals 14 residues. Per the germline V gene, CDR1 is GTSNPN and CDR2 is SVGIG (reference sequence). V shed 5 bases and J 6 bases; nucleotides not matched to a gene: 12. The CDR3 coding sequence is TGTGCCTGGGATATTGGGACTAGTGTTGGCGAGCAGTACTTC. This encodes CAWDIGTSVGEQYF.

This clonotype was found many times. This chain joins TRBV25-1 and TRBJ2-7; 7 bases are shared with TRBD2. CDR1 is MGHDK, CDR2 SYGVNS, per germline. V dropped 6 bases and J dropped 6; count of bases not matched to a gene: 14. This CDR3 has 15 amino acids. The CDR3 is CASSDPGLAAPEQYF. The CDR3 DNA follows: TGTGCCAGCAGCGACCCAGGGCTAGCGGCACCCGAGCAGTACTTC.

There are many counts of this clonotype. The V call is TRBV30, the J call TRBJ2-1; tentative D call: TRBD2 (5 bases). The V gene lost 0 bases and the J gene lost 7 bases, with 10 bases spanning the gap. This CDR3 contains 13 residues. Germline assignment: CDR1 GTSNPN and CDR2 SVGIG (reference sequence). The chain's CDR3 is CAWSVGLQNEQFF. The CDR3 region has the DNA TGTGCCTGGAGTGTAGGACTTCAAAATGAGCAGTTCTTC.

The chain uses TRBV20-1 and TRBJ2-3, with TRBD2 matching 10 bases. The length of the CDR3 is 14 residues. The J segment lost 5 bases and the V segment lost 3 bases, leaving 5 bases of the junction unmatched. The V gene's germline CDR1 is DFQATT and CDR2 SNEGSKA (reference sequence). CDR3 protein: CSASQLAGVDTQYF. The DNA of the CDR3 is TGCAGTGCTAGTCAGCTAGCGGGAGTAGATACGCAGTATTTT.

V gene TRBV15 combines with J gene TRBJ2-7; D gene ambiguous. The germline V gene has CDR1 LNHNV and CDR2 YYDKDF (reference sequence). This CDR3 is built from 12 residues. Trimming took 0 bases from V and 9 from J, leaving 9 bases between them. The CDR3 nucleotides read TGTGCCACCAGCAGAGATAATTCGGTGCAGTACTTC. Its protein is CATSRDNSVQYF. The full variable domain, in which reference TRBV15 and TRBJ2-7 provide the parts outside the CDR3, is DAMVIQNPRYQVTQFGKPVTLSCSQTLNHNVMYWYQQKSSQAPKLLFHYYDKDFNNEADTPDNFQSRRPNTSFCFLDIRSPGLGDTAMYLCATSRDNSVQYFGPGTRLTVT.

This chain links TRBV12-3 or TRBV12-4 with TRBJ2-1, with no clear D. This CDR3 is 16 amino acids long. Trimming stripped 0 bases from V and 8 bases from J, with 17 bases between. CDR3 coding DNA: TGTGCCAGCAGTTTAGCGTATAGGATAGAGAGCGATGAGCAGTTCTTC. Its translation: CASSLAYRIESDEQFF.

This clonotype has ten or more counts. The chain employs TRBV6-5 and TRBJ1-5; no clear D gene. V lost 2 bases, J lost 2 bases, and 19 bases lay in between. There are 18 residues in the CDR3. Germline V lookup: CDR1 MNHEY, CDR2 SVGAGI. The CDR3 loop reads CASSYGLKGEERNQPQHF. The CDR3 nucleotides read TGTGCCAGCAGTTACGGGCTGAAGGGAGAAGAGCGCAATCAGCCCCAGCATTTT.

This clonotype was recorded many times. CDR3 protein: CASSPPTGRETQYF. DNA for the CDR3: TGTGCCAGCTCACCACCGACAGGGCGGGAGACCCAGTACTTC. The chain couples TRBV18 to TRBJ2-5, with 7 bases lining up with TRBD1. This CDR3 is 14 amino acids long. CDR1 KGHSH and CDR2 LQKENI come from the germline V gene. With V trimmed by 0 bases and J by 5 bases, 3 bases remained unmatched.

This clonotype was seen ten or more times. The CDR3 DNA follows: TGCAGTGCAAGATTGGGGGCCCAGTACTTC. Translating gives CSARLGAQYF. This rearrangement joins TRBV20-1 to TRBJ2-5, with D perhaps given as TRBD1 or TRBD2 (5 bases each). CDR1 and CDR2 from the germline V gene are DFQATT and SNEGSKA (reference sequence). V dropped 6 bases and J dropped 9 bases, with 11 bases sitting between them. The CDR3 extends over 10 amino acids.

This clonotype was seen repeatedly, ten times or more. The gene calls are TRBV12-5 and TRBJ2-5, with 7 bases that match TRBD1. The length of the CDR3 is 15 residues. V lost 1 base, J lost 6 bases, and 8 bases stayed unmatched. Per the germline V gene, CDR1 is LGHNT and CDR2 is FRNRAP. The CDR3 DNA is TGTGCTAGTGGTTTGGGAATAGGGGACAGTCAGACCCAGTACTTC. It specifies CASGLGIGDSQTQYF.

This clonotype was seen repeatedly, ten times or more. The V call is TRBV29-1, the J call TRBJ2-7; maybe TRBD1 (5 bases). CDR1 and CDR2 from the germline V gene are SQVTM and ANQGSEA. Trimming pared 4 bases from V and 3 bases from J, leaving 7 bases between. CDR3 size: 11 residues. The CDR3 region has the DNA TGCAGCGTTGGCGACAGCTACGAGCAGTACTTC. Its protein product is CSVGDSYEQYF.

The gene calls are TRBV7-2 and TRBJ2-5, with D maybe TRBD1 (5 bases). The germline V gene encodes CDR1 SGHTA and CDR2 FQGNSA. The CDR3 spans 14 residues. The ends were cut back, 2 bases at V and 2 bases at J, with 9 bases in the middle. The CDR3 reads CASSLITGQETQYF. In nucleotides, the CDR3 is TGTGCCAGCAGCTTAATCACAGGACAAGAGACCCAGTACTTC.

The table lists this clonotype with many counts. The chain combines TRBV7-8 with TRBJ2-2; tentative D call: TRBD2 (5 bases). Germline V gene lookup returns CDR1 SGHVS and CDR2 FQNEAQ. The V end was cut by 5 bases, the J end by 4 bases, with 11 bases between. This CDR3 is 14 amino acids long. CDR3 in amino acids: CASSISAGTGELFF. In DNA form, the CDR3 reads TGTGCCAGCAGCATTAGCGCGGGCACCGGGGAGCTGTTTTTT.

This clonotype occurred many times. J is TRBJ2-2 and V is TRBV19; no firm D call. Germline values: CDR1 LNHDA, CDR2 SQIVND (reference sequence). The CDR3 loop spans 14 amino acids. The V end lost 8 bases, the J end lost 1 base, and 11 bases lay between the germline ends. The CDR3 nucleotides are TGTGCCAGTCAGGTGGTCATGAACACCGGGGAGCTGTTTTTT. Translation gives CASQVVMNTGELFF.

The V call is TRBV6-2 or TRBV6-3, the J call TRBJ2-5; the D gene is possibly TRBD2 (6 bases). V dropped 0 bases and J dropped 4 bases, with 9 bases sitting between them. Germline assignment: CDR1 MNHEY and CDR2 SVGEGT. This CDR3 comprises 14 residues. The CDR3 region has the DNA TGTGCCAGCAGTTACTCGGACTATACAGAGACCCAGTACTTC. As protein: CASSYSDYTETQYF.